Listed below are T cell receptor beta chains from one sample, sequenced in a study of tumor-infiltrating lymphocytes in localized non-small cell lung cancer. The assay was immunoSEQ multiplex PCR, and TCRdb's table has in-frame clones only and misses some. This sample has some 10,000 clones, with 45% to 70% found just once. Sequenced: uninvolved lung tissue not adjacent to the tumor. These receptors were collected from a human donor with non-small cell lung cancer. Each CDR3 is given with its conserved first and last residue. D genes are given only for firm matches. Clone size is not always given. Where it is, it says once, few, many or a class for expanded clones.

>TRBV2|TRBJ2-7|13|NA|TRBD2
CASTGLAWYEQYF
TGTGCCAGCACCGGACTAGCGTGGTACGAGCAGTACTTC
>TRBV2|TRBJ1-6|14|NA|NA
CASSGSSYNSPLHF
TGTGCCAGCAGTGGTAGCTCCTATAATTCACCCCTCCACTTT
>TRBV11-3|TRBJ2-1|14|NA|NA
CASSLRSSYNEQFF
TGTGCCAGCAGCTTACGGAGCTCCTACAATGAGCAGTTCTTC
>TRBV29-1|TRBJ2-3|15|NA|TRBD2
CSVEAPRGGTDTQYF
TGCAGCGTTGAAGCCCCCCGGGGGGGTACAGATACGCAGTATTTT
>TRBV5-4|TRBJ2-7|14|medium-sized|NA
CANPLRGRTYEQYF
TGTGCCAACCCACTGAGGGGAAGAACCTACGAGCAGTACTTC
>TRBV7-9|TRBJ1-2|12|NA|NA
CASSLEGGGYTF
TGTGCCAGCAGCTTAGAGGGAGGTGGCTACACCTTC
>TRBV4-2|TRBJ2-5|14|few|TRBD2
CASRNKHGGETQYF
TGTGCCAGCAGGAACAAACACGGGGGGGAGACCCAGTACTTC
>TRBV11-2|TRBJ2-5|15|NA|TRBD1
CASSLNGQGVKTQYF
TGTGCCAGCAGCTTAAACGGACAGGGGGTGAAGACCCAGTACTTC
>TRBV4-2|TRBJ1-5|16|NA|NA
CASSQEGGGFYQPQHF
TGTGCCAGCAGCCAAGAGGGCGGAGGGTTCTATCAGCCCCAGCATTTT
>TRBV11-3|TRBJ1-2|13|NA|NA
CASSLSREDGYTF
TGTGCCAGCAGCTTATCCAGGGAGGATGGCTACACCTTC
>TRBV5-5|TRBJ2-1|14|NA|NA
CASIDTRGSDEQFF
TGTGCCAGCATCGACACCCGCGGTTCCGATGAGCAGTTCTTC
>TRBV5-1|TRBJ2-5|17|few|TRBD2
CASSPRTSGAIQETQYF
TGCGCCAGCAGCCCGAGGACTAGCGGGGCCATCCAAGAGACCCAGTACTTC
>TRBV5-8|TRBJ1-6|15|NA|TRBD1
CASSSDRTGRSPLHF
TGTGCCAGCAGCTCGGACCGGACAGGCCGGAGCCCCCTCCACTTT
>TRBV4-2|TRBJ1-1|14|once|TRBD1
CASRRQGNTPEAFF
TGTGCCAGCAGGCGACAGGGAAATACCCCTGAAGCTTTCTTT
>TRBV14|TRBJ2-6|16|medium-sized|NA
CASSLGSYSGANVLTF
TGTGCCAGCAGCCTCGGATCCTACTCTGGGGCCAACGTCCTGACTTTC
>TRBV29-1|TRBJ2-7|15|NA|NA
CSVRIPGTGFSEQYF
TGCAGCGTTAGAATACCCGGGACGGGTTTCAGCGAGCAGTACTTC
>TRBV11-3|TRBJ1-3|11|NA|NA
CASSSGNTIYF
TGTGCCAGCAGCTCTGGAAACACCATATATTTT
>TRBV6-1|TRBJ2-1|17|few|TRBD2
CASSETQRGGLSNEQFF
TGTGCCAGCAGTGAAACCCAGCGGGGGGGCCTCAGCAATGAGCAGTTCTTC
>TRBV19|TRBJ1-2|11|NA|NA
CASSIEGGYTF
TGTGCCAGTAGTATTGAAGGTGGCTACACCTTC
>TRBV19|TRBJ1-2|15|medium-sized|NA
CASSLDGGNFYGYTF
TGTGCCAGTAGTCTCGATGGGGGGAACTTCTATGGCTACACCTTC
>TRBV4-3|TRBJ2-5|15|NA|NA
CASSQEGTQRETQYF
TGCGCCAGCAGCCAAGAGGGCACCCAGCGAGAGACCCAGTACTTC
>TRBV18|TRBJ1-2|14|NA|NA
CASSPQGILQGYTF
TGTGCCAGCTCACCACAGGGGATTCTTCAGGGCTACACCTTC
>TRBV11-3|TRBJ2-3|16|NA|NA
CASSRTAGGVTDTQYF
TGTGCCAGCAGCCGAACGGCAGGGGGGGTCACAGATACGCAGTATTTT
>TRBV5-1|TRBJ2-7|15|NA|NA
CASREGQTFSYEQYF
TGCGCCAGCAGGGAGGGACAGACGTTTTCCTACGAGCAGTACTTC
>TRBV2|TRBJ2-7|17|NA|NA
CASSGVWSVLSSYEQYF
TGTGCCAGCAGTGGGGTCTGGTCGGTGCTGAGCTCCTACGAGCAGTACTTC
>TRBV4-3|TRBJ1-2|15|NA|NA
CASSQGMKPNYGYTF
TGCGCCAGCAGCCAAGGGATGAAACCTAACTATGGCTACACCTTC
>TRBV20-1|TRBJ1-2|11|NA|TRBD1
CSPRTGDGYTF
TGCAGTCCTCGGACAGGGGATGGCTACACCTTC
>TRBV6-5|TRBJ2-4|13|few|NA
CASKGLAKNIQYF
TGTGCCAGCAAAGGGTTGGCCAAAAACATTCAGTACTTC
>TRBV4-3|TRBJ2-2|18|once|TRBD2
CASSPGLAGGPDTGELFF
TGCGCCAGCAGCCCGGGACTAGCGGGGGGGCCTGACACCGGGGAGCTGTTTTTT
>TRBV5-6|TRBJ1-2|16|NA|TRBD1
CASTLEEGAANYGYTF
TGTGCCAGCACCCTAGAAGAGGGGGCCGCTAACTATGGCTACACCTTC
>TRBV6-6|TRBJ2-1|13|few|NA
CASSYSMGHEQFF
TGTGCCAGCAGTTACTCCATGGGGCATGAGCAGTTCTTC
>TRBV4-1|TRBJ2-3|18|few|NA
CASSQGKTGTRNTDTQYF
TGCGCCAGCAGCCAAGGCAAAACCGGGACTCGCAACACAGATACGCAGTATTTT
>TRBV13|TRBJ2-5|17|NA|NA
CASSPGAASVNEETQYF
TGTGCCAGCAGCCCCGGGGCAGCCTCGGTCAATGAGGAGACCCAGTACTTC
>TRBV7-2|TRBJ1-1|12|NA|NA
CASSRGGTFPFF
TGTGCCAGCAGCCGGGGAGGGACTTTCCCTTTCTTT
>TRBV2|TRBJ1-5|16|NA|TRBD1
CASSERTGGSNQPQHF
TGTGCCAGCAGTGAAAGGACAGGGGGTAGCAATCAGCCCCAGCATTTT
>TRBV10-3|TRBJ1-1|11|few|NA
CAISAGGEAFF
TGTGCCATCAGTGCGGGGGGGGAAGCTTTCTTT
>TRBV7-2|TRBJ2-1|11|NA|TRBD2
CASSSGLEEFF
TGTGCCAGCAGCTCGGGACTAGAGGAGTTCTTC
>TRBV4-1|TRBJ2-7|15|NA|NA
CASSQDQRTSYEQYF
TGCGCCAGCAGCCAAGATCAAAGGACCTCCTACGAGCAGTACTTC
>TRBV2|TRBJ2-5|18|NA|TRBD2
CASRSRTSGGYPRETQYF
TGTGCCAGCAGGTCCCGGACTAGCGGGGGGTACCCAAGAGAGACCCAGTACTTC
>TRBV14|TRBJ1-1|13|NA|TRBD1
CASSGQMNTEAFF
TGTGCCAGTTCGGGACAGATGAACACTGAAGCTTTCTTT
>TRBV7-3|TRBJ2-2|14|NA|NA
CASSRTRDTGELFF
TGTGCCAGCAGCCGGACCAGGGACACCGGGGAGCTGTTTTTT
>TRBV2|TRBJ1-1|10|few|NA
CASSRTEAFF
TGTGCCAGCAGTCGCACTGAAGCTTTCTTT
>TRBV19|TRBJ1-3|13|NA|NA
CASSIATGNTIYF
TGTGCCAGTAGTATAGCAACGGGAAACACCATATATTTT
>TRBV4-3|TRBJ1-6|19|once|NA
CASSQDFGKGSSYNSPLHF
TGCGCCAGCAGCCAAGATTTTGGAAAGGGGAGCTCCTATAATTCACCCCTCCACTTT
>TRBV7-2|TRBJ1-2|16|NA|NA
CASSQEWGQSHYGYTF
TGCGCCAGCAGCCAAGAATGGGGCCAGAGTCACTATGGCTACACCTTC
>TRBV9|TRBJ1-5|14|NA|NA
CASSLTGNNQPQHF
TGTGCCAGCAGCCTTACAGGGAACAATCAGCCCCAGCATTTT
>TRBV7-7|TRBJ2-2|14|NA|NA
CASSWSPDTGELFF
TGTGCTAGCAGCTGGTCCCCTGACACCGGGGAGCTGTTTTTT
>TRBV23-1|TRBJ1-2|13|NA|NA
CASGSRAENGYTF
TGCGCCAGTGGTTCAAGGGCCGAAAATGGCTACACCTTC
>TRBV7-9|TRBJ2-7|13|few|TRBD1
CASSGQDTYEQYF
TGTGCCAGCAGCGGACAGGACACCTACGAGCAGTACTTC